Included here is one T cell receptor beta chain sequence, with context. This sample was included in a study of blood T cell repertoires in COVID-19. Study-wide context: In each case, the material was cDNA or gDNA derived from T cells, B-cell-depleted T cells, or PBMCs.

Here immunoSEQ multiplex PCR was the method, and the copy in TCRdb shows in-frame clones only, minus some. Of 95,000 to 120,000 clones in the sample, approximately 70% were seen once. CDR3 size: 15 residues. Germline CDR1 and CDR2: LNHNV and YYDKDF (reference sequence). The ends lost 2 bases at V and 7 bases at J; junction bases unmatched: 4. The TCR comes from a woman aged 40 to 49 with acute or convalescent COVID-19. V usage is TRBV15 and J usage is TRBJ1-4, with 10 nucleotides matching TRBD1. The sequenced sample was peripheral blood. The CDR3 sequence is CATSRRQGAFEKLFF. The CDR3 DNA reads TGTGCCACCAGCAGAAGACAGGGGGCTTTTGAAAAACTGTTTTTT. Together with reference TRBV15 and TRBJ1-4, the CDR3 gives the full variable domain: DAMVIQNPRYQVTQFGKPVTLSCSQTLNHNVMYWYQQKSSQAPKLLFHYYDKDFNNEADTPDNFQSRRPNTSFCFLDIRSPGLGDTAMYLCATSRRQGAFEKLFFGSGTQLSVL.